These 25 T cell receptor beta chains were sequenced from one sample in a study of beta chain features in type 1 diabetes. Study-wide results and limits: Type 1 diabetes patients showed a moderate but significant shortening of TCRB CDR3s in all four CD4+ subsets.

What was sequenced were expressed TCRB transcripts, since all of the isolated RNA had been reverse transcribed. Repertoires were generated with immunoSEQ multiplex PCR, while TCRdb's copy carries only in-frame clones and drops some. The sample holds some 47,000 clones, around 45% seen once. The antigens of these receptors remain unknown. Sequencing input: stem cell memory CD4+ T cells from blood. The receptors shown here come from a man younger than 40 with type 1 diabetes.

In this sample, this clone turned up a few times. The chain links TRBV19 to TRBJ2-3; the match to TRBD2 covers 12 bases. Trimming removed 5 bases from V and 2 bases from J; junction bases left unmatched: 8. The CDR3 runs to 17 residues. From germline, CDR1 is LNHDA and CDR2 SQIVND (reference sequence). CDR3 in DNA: TGTGCCAGTAGTCCCAGAGGACTAGCGGGGCACACAGATACGCAGTATTTT. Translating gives CASSPRGLAGHTDTQYF. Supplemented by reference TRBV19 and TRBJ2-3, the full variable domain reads DGGITQSPKYLFRKEGQNVTLSCEQNLNHDAMYWYRQDPGQGLRLIYYSQIVNDFQKGDIAEGYSVSREKKESFPLTVTSAQKNPTAFYLCASSPRGLAGHTDTQYFGPGTRLTVL.

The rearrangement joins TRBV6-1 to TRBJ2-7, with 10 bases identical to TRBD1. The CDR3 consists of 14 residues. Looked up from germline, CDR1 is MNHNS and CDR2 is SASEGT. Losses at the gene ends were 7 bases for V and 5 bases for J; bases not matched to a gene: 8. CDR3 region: CASIRDRGTDEQYF. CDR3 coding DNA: TGTGCCAGCATCCGGGACAGGGGAACCGACGAGCAGTACTTC.

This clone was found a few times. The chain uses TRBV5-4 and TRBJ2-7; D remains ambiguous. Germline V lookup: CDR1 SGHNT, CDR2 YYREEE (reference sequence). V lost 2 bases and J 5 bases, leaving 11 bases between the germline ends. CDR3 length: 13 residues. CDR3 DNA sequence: TGTGCCAGCAGCTTTTATTCGAGCGACGAGCAGTACTTC. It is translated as CASSFYSSDEQYF.

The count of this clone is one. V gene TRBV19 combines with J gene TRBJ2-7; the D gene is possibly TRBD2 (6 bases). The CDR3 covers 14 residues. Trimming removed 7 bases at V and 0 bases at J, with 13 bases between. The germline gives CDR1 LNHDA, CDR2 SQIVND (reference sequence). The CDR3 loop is CASIGGIGSYEQYF. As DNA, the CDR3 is TGTGCCAGTATTGGAGGGATCGGCTCCTACGAGCAGTACTTC.

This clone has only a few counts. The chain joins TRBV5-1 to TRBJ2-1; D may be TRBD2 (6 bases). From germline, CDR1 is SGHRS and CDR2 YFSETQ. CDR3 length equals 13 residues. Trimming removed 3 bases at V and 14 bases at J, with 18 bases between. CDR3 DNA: TGCGCCAGCAGCTCGTCCCCAACGGGAGATAAGTTCTTC. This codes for CASSSSPTGDKFF.

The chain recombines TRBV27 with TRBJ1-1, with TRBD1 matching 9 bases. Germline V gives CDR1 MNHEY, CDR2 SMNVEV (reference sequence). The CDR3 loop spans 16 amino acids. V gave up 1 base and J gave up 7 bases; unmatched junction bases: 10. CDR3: CASSLFLGTGIDEAFF. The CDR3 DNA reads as TGTGCCAGCAGTTTATTCCTCGGGACAGGGATAGATGAAGCTTTCTTT.

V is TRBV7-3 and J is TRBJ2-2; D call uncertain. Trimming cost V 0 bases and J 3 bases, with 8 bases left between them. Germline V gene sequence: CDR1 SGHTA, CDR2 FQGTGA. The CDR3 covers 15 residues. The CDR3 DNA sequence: TGTGCCAGCAGCTTAACGGCCAAGTACACCGGGGAGCTGTTTTTT. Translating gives CASSLTAKYTGELFF.

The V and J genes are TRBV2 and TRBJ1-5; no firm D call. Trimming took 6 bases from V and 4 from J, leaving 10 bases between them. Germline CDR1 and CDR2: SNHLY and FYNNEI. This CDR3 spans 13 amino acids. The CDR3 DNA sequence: TGTGCCAGCAGATGGACGGGGAATCAGCCCCAGCATTTT. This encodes CASRWTGNQPQHF.

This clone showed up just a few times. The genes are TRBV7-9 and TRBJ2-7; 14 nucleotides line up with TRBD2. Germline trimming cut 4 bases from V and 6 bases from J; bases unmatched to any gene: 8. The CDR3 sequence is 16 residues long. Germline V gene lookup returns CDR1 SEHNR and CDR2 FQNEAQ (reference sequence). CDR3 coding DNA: TGTGCCAGCAGCTCAACCCGACTAGCGGGAGGGGGCGAGCAGTACTTC. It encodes CASSSTRLAGGGEQYF. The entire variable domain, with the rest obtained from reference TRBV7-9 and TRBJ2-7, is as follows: DTGVSQNPRHKITKRGQNVTFRCDPISEHNRLYWYRQTLGQGPEFLTYFQNEAQLEKSRLLSDRFSAERPKGSFSTLEIQRTEQGDSAMYLCASSSTRLAGGGEQYFGPGTRLTVT.

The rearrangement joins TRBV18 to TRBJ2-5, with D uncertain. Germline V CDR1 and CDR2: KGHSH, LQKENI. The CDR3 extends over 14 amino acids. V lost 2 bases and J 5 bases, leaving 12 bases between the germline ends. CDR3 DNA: TGTGCCAGCTCACCAGGGTGGGCAGTGGAGACCCAGTACTTC. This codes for CASSPGWAVETQYF.

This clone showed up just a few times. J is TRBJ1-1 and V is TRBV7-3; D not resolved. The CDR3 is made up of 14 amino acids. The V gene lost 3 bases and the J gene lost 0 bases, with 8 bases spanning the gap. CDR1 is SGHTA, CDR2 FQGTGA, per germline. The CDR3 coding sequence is TGTGCCAGCAGCTTCACAGATTTGAACACTGAAGCTTTCTTT. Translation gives CASSFTDLNTEAFF.

The CDR3 region is CASSLGTSSYNEQFF. The CDR3 region has the DNA TGTGCCAGCAGCTTAGGGACTAGTAGCTACAATGAGCAGTTCTTC. V is TRBV11-2 and J is TRBJ2-1; 7 nucleotides line up with TRBD2. V trimming: 1 base; J trimming: 3 bases; junction bases outside the gene matches: 3. The CDR3 is 15 amino acids. Per germline, CDR1 SGHAT and CDR2 FQNNGV.

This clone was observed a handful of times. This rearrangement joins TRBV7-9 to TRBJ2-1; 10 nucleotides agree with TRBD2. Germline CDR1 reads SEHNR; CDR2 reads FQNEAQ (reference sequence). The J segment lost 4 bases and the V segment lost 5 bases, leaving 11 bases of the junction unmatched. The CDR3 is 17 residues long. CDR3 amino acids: CASSATWTSGAYNEQFF. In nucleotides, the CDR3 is TGTGCCAGCAGCGCCACATGGACTAGCGGAGCTTACAATGAGCAGTTCTTC.

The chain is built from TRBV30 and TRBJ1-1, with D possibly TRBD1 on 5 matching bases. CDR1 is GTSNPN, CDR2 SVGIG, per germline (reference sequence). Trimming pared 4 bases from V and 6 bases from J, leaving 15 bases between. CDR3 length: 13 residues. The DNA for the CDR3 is TGTGCCTGGAAACCCCAGTGGGGCGCTGAAGCTTTCTTT. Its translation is CAWKPQWGAEAFF. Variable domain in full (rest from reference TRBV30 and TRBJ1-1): SQTIHQWPATLVQPVGSPLSLECTVEGTSNPNLYWYRQAAGRGLQLLFYSVGIGQISSEVPQNLSASRPQDRQFILSSKKLLLSDSGFYLCAWKPQWGAEAFFGQGTRLTVV.

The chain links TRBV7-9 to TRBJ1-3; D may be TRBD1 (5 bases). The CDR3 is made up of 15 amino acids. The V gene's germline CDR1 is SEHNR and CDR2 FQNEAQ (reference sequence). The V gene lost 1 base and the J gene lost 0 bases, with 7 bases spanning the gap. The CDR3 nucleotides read TGTGCCAGCAGCTTAGGGGGCCCCTCTGGAAACACCATATATTTT. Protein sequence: CASSLGGPSGNTIYF.

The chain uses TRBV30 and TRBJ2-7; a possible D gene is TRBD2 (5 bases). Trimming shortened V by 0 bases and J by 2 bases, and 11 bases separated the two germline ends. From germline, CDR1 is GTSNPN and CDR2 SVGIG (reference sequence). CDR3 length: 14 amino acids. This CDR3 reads CAWSVVRRAYEQYF. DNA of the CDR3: TGTGCCTGGAGTGTCGTCAGGCGGGCCTACGAGCAGTACTTC.

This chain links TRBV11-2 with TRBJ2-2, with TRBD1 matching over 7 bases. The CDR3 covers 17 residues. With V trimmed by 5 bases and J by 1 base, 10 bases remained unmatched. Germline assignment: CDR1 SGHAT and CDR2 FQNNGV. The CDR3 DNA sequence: TGTGCCAGCAGCGTCCTCCGGGACAGCCTGAACACCGGGGAGCTGTTTTTT. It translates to CASSVLRDSLNTGELFF.

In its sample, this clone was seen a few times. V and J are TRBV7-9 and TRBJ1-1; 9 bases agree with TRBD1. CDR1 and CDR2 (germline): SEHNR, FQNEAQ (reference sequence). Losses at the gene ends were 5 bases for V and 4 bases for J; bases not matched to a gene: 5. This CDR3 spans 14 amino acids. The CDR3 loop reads CASSGGQGITEAFF. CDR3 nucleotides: TGTGCCAGCAGCGGAGGACAGGGGATCACTGAAGCTTTCTTT.

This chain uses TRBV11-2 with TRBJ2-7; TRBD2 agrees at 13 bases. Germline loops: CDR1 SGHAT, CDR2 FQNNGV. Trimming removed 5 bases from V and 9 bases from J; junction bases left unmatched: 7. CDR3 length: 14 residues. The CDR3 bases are TGTGCCAGCAGCCTGGGACTAGCGGGATCCCGGCAGTACTTC. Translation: CASSLGLAGSRQYF. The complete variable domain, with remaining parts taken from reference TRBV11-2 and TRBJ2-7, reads EAGVAQSPRYKIIEKRQSVAFWCNPISGHATLYWYQQILGQGPKLLIQFQNNGVVDDSQLPKDRFSAERLKGVDSTLKIQPAKLEDSAVYLCASSLGLAGSRQYFGPGTRLTVT.

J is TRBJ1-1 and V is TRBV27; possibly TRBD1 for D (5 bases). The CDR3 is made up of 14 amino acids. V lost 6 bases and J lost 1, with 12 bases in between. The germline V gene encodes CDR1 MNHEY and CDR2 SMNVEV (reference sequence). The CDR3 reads CASSGSGGNTEAFF. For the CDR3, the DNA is TGTGCCAGCAGCGGGTCGGGGGGGAACACTGAAGCTTTCTTT.

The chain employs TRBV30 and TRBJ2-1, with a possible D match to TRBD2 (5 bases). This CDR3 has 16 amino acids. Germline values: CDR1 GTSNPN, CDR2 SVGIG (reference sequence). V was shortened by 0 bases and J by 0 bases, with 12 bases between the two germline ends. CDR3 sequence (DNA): TGTGCCTGGAGTGTCGTCGGGATAGGCTCCTACAATGAGCAGTTCTTC. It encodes CAWSVVGIGSYNEQFF.

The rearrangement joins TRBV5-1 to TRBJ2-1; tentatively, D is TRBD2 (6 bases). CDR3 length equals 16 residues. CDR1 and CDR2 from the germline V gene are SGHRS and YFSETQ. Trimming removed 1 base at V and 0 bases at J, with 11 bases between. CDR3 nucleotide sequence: TGCGCCAGCAGCTTGCTCGGGAGTGGCTCCTACAATGAGCAGTTCTTC. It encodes CASSLLGSGSYNEQFF.

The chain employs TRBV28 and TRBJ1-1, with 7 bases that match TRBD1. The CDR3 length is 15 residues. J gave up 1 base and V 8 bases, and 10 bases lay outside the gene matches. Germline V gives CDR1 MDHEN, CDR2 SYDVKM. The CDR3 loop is CASGVIGGGNTEAFF. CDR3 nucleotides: TGTGCCAGCGGGGTAATAGGGGGCGGGAACACTGAAGCTTTCTTT.

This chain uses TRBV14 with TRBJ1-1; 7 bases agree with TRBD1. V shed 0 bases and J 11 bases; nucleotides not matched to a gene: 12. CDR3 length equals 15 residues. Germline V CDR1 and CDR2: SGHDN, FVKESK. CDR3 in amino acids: CASSQERLGGAKAFF. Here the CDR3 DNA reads TGTGCCAGCAGCCAAGAGCGTTTAGGGGGCGCGAAGGCTTTCTTT.

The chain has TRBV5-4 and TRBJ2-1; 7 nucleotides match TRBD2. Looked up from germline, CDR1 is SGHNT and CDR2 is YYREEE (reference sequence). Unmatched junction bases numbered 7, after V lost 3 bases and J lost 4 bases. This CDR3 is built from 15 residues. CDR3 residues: CASSSRLAEYNEQFF. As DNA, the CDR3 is TGTGCCAGCAGCTCCCGACTAGCAGAGTACAATGAGCAGTTCTTC.